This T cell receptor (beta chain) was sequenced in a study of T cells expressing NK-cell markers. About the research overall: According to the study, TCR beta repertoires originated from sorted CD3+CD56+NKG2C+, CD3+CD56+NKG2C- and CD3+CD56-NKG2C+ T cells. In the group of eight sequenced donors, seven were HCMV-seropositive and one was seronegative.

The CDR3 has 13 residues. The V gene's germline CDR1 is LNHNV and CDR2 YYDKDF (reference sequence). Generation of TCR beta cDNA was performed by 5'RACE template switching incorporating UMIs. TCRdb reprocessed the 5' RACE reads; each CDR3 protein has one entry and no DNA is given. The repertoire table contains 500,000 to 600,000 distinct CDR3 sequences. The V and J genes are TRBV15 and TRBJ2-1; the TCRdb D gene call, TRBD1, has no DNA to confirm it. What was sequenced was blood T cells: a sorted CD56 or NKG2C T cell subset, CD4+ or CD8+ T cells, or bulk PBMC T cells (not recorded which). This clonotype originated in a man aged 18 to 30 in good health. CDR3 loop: CATSRPTGNEQFF.